This record covers a single T cell receptor (beta chain). The antigen remains undetermined. This sample was taken from a study of CD4 T cells in relation to SARS-CoV-2 and coronaviruses. In the study overall: After roughly 11 days of antigen culture, PBMC TCR beta CDR3s were sequenced. Of the patients, roughly eight were male, 4 female, two Hispanic.

CEF-cultured naive and memory CD4+ T cell DNA got survey-level sequencing. TCRdb's copy holds only in-frame clones and misses some; the assay was immunoSEQ multiplex PCR. This table holds around 41,000 clones, 75% to 90% found once. There are 18 residues in the CDR3. V trimming: 4 bases; J trimming: 2 bases; junction bases outside the gene matches: 14. CDR1 and CDR2 (germline): SGHTA, FQGNSA. The TCR was taken from an adult with COVID-19. The sequenced material came from naive CD4+ T cells from PBMCs, cultured in vitro. Subset of the sample: naive CD4+ T cells isolated by negative enrichment. The chain uses TRBV7-2 and TRBJ2-1; 7 bases agree with TRBD2. CDR3 nucleotide sequence: TGTGCCAGCAGCTCCCCCAGGGCGGGAGTCGCCCCCTACAATGAGCAGTTCTTC. This sequence encodes CASSSPRAGVAPYNEQFF. The complete variable domain, with remaining parts taken from reference TRBV7-2 and TRBJ2-1, reads GAGVSQSPSNKVTEKGKDVELRCDPISGHTALYWYRQSLGQGLEFLIYFQGNSAPDKSGLPSDRFSAERTGGSVSTLTIQRTQQEDSAVYLCASSSPRAGVAPYNEQFFGPGTRLTVL.